One T cell receptor (beta chain) is described in this entry. The antigen is unknown. The entry originates in a study of beta chain features in type 1 diabetes. Study-level information: The study examined about 110,000,000 sorted cells across all samples.

Study-wide results and caveats: TCRB CDR3s were moderately but significantly shorter in Type 1 diabetes patients in all four CD4+ subsets. Sampled from patients, naive, central memory and Treg TCRB repertoires appeared more similar than those sampled from healthy donors.

Germline V lookup: CDR1 SNHLY, CDR2 FYNNEI. This CDR3 has 15 residues. With 0 bases removed from V and 7 bases from J, the gap between germline ends came to 15 bases. cDNA synthesis used the whole RNA isolate, giving expressed TCRB sequences. TCRdb's copy holds only in-frame clones and misses some; the assay was immunoSEQ multiplex PCR. The sample consists of 600,000 to 700,000 clones, 12% of them appearing once. The sample comprised naive CD4+ T cells from blood. The sequence was obtained from a man aged 25-45 years with type 1 diabetes. J is TRBJ2-5 and V is TRBV2; tentatively, D is TRBD2 (6 bases). The CDR3: CASSEARGGDATQYF. In nucleotides, the CDR3 is TGTGCCAGCAGTGAAGCGAGGGGCGGGGATGCGACCCAGTACTTC. Drawing the rest from reference TRBV2 and TRBJ2-5, the complete variable domain is EPEVTQTPSHQVTQMGQEVILRCVPISNHLYFYWYRQILGQKVEFLVSFYNNEISEKSEIFDDQFSVERPDGSNFTLKIRSTKLEDSAMYFCASSEARGGDATQYFGPGTRLLVL.